Listed below are T cell receptor beta chains from one sample, sequenced in a study of cytomegalovirus exposure and HLA in healthy donors. Sequenced by immunoSEQ multiplex PCR; TCRdb stores in-frame clones only, minus some. This sample has under 200,000 clones, with approximately 85% found just once. The sequenced material came from PBMCs. The origin of the receptors is a man aged 50 or older in good health and CMV-seropositive. Each CDR3 is given with its conserved first and last residue. Each record gives: V gene, clone size, D gene, J gene, CDR3 DNA, CDR3 protein. A D gene is named only where the DNA matches it firmly. A row's size may be missing; if present it is once, few, many or a size class.

v_gene: TRBV7-2; abundance: NA; d_gene: TRBD1; j_gene: TRBJ1-4; CDR3nt: TGTGCCAGCAGCTTCGGCGGTACAGGGGGCGTTGAAAAACTGTTTTTT; CDR3aa: CASSFGGTGGVEKLFF
v_gene: TRBV5-1; abundance: few; d_gene: TRBD2; j_gene: TRBJ2-3; CDR3nt: TGCGCCAGCAGCCTCCGACTAGCGGGGGGGCCCTCAGATACGCAGTATTTT; CDR3aa: CASSLRLAGGPSDTQYF
v_gene: TRBV5-1; abundance: NA; d_gene: NA; j_gene: TRBJ1-2; CDR3nt: TGCGCCAGCAGCTTGGTCCAGGGTGGATATGGCTACACCTTC; CDR3aa: CASSLVQGGYGYTF
v_gene: TRBV7-2; abundance: once; d_gene: TRBD1; j_gene: TRBJ1-2; CDR3nt: TGTGCCAGCAGCCCCCCGAGACAGGGGAGTCACACCTTC; CDR3aa: CASSPPRQGSHTF
v_gene: TRBV6-5; abundance: NA; d_gene: TRBD1; j_gene: TRBJ1-4; CDR3nt: TGTGCCAGCAGTCGGACAGGCGCCCGAGAAAAACTGTTTTTT; CDR3aa: CASSRTGAREKLFF
v_gene: TRBV4-2; abundance: NA; d_gene: NA; j_gene: TRBJ2-2; CDR3nt: TGTGCCAGCAGCCAAGACCTCCTGGGGGGGGCTGCCGGGGAGCTGTTTTTT; CDR3aa: CASSQDLLGGAAGELFF
v_gene: TRBV28; abundance: once; d_gene: TRBD1; j_gene: TRBJ1-4; CDR3nt: TGTGCCAGCAGTGGAAACAGGGGTCTCGAAAAACTGTTTTTT; CDR3aa: CASSGNRGLEKLFF
v_gene: TRBV5-1; abundance: NA; d_gene: TRBD2; j_gene: TRBJ2-2; CDR3nt: TGCGCCAGCAGCTTGGTTAGACCGGCGGGAGGCCCCGCGCGCGGGGAGCTGTTTTTT; CDR3aa: CASSLVRPAGGPARGELFF
v_gene: TRBV2; abundance: few; d_gene: TRBD2; j_gene: TRBJ2-7; CDR3nt: TGTGCCAGCTGTCCATCGCCGGGACTAGCGTTCTACGAGCAGTACTTC; CDR3aa: CASCPSPGLAFYEQYF
v_gene: TRBV19; abundance: few; d_gene: NA; j_gene: TRBJ1-1; CDR3nt: TGTGCCAGTAGTATTACGAGCGGCGGAAACACTGAAGCTTTCTTT; CDR3aa: CASSITSGGNTEAFF
v_gene: TRBV2; abundance: NA; d_gene: NA; j_gene: TRBJ2-3; CDR3nt: TGTGCCAGCAGTGGAACTCACACAGATACGCAGTATTTT; CDR3aa: CASSGTHTDTQYF
v_gene: TRBV30; abundance: NA; d_gene: NA; j_gene: TRBJ1-1; CDR3nt: TGTGCCTCTGGGGAGGGGACTGAAGCCTTCTTT; CDR3aa: CASGEGTEAFF
v_gene: TRBV11-2; abundance: NA; d_gene: TRBD1; j_gene: TRBJ1-1; CDR3nt: TGTGCCAGCAGCTTATTGGGCAGGGGGCCCGAGAACACTGAAGCTTTCTTT; CDR3aa: CASSLLGRGPENTEAFF
v_gene: TRBV10-2; abundance: NA; d_gene: NA; j_gene: TRBJ2-3; CDR3nt: TGCGCCAGCAGTGACCCACAGGGAAGGGCAGATACGCAGTATTTT; CDR3aa: CASSDPQGRADTQYF
v_gene: TRBV4-3; abundance: NA; d_gene: NA; j_gene: TRBJ2-3; CDR3nt: TGCGCCAGCAGCCAAGATGGGTACGGGGTTCGGACAGATACGCAGTATTTT; CDR3aa: CASSQDGYGVRTDTQYF
v_gene: TRBV10-3; abundance: NA; d_gene: NA; j_gene: TRBJ1-2; CDR3nt: TGTGCCATCACGCGTCCCCCTAACTATGGCTACACCTTC; CDR3aa: CAITRPPNYGYTF
v_gene: TRBV7-2; abundance: NA; d_gene: TRBD1; j_gene: TRBJ1-2; CDR3nt: TGTGCCAGCAGCTTAGGACAGGGTGTTGGGGCTAACTATGGCTACACCTTC; CDR3aa: CASSLGQGVGANYGYTF
v_gene: TRBV4-2; abundance: NA; d_gene: TRBD2; j_gene: TRBJ2-2; CDR3nt: TGTGCCAGCAGCCAAGTTCTAGCGGGAGACACCGGGGAGCTGTTTTTT; CDR3aa: CASSQVLAGDTGELFF
v_gene: TRBV18; abundance: once; d_gene: TRBD1; j_gene: TRBJ2-1; CDR3nt: TGTGCCAGCTCACCTCTTCTCCCGGGACAGGGGATTAATGAGCAGTTCTTC; CDR3aa: CASSPLLPGQGINEQFF
v_gene: TRBV29-1; abundance: NA; d_gene: TRBD1; j_gene: TRBJ1-3; CDR3nt: TGCAGCGTTATTACAACGGGACAGTACTCTGGAAACACCATATATTTT; CDR3aa: CSVITTGQYSGNTIYF
v_gene: TRBV4-3; abundance: NA; d_gene: TRBD1; j_gene: TRBJ1-1; CDR3nt: TGCGCCAGCAGCCAAGGCCCAGGGGGATTACCTGAAGCTTTCTTT; CDR3aa: CASSQGPGGLPEAFF
v_gene: TRBV6-5; abundance: NA; d_gene: TRBD2; j_gene: TRBJ2-7; CDR3nt: TGTGCCAGCAGTTACCCCGCGGGGGGGCCTCACGAGCAGTACTTC; CDR3aa: CASSYPAGGPHEQYF
v_gene: TRBV30; abundance: NA; d_gene: NA; j_gene: TRBJ1-6; CDR3nt: TGTGCCTGGAGAGCCAATTCACCCCTCCACTTT; CDR3aa: CAWRANSPLHF
v_gene: TRBV2; abundance: NA; d_gene: TRBD1; j_gene: TRBJ1-1; CDR3nt: TGTGCCAGCAGACGGACAGGTTTGAACACTGAAGCTTTCTTT; CDR3aa: CASRRTGLNTEAFF
v_gene: TRBV7-2; abundance: NA; d_gene: TRBD2; j_gene: TRBJ2-3; CDR3nt: TGTGCCAGCAGCTTAGAAGGCTTGGGGAGCGGGGGCACAGATACGCAGTATTTT; CDR3aa: CASSLEGLGSGGTDTQYF
v_gene: TRBV6-4; abundance: NA; d_gene: NA; j_gene: TRBJ1-2; CDR3nt: TGTGCCAGCAGTCCCAATGTTGCGGGGGCGGGTGGCTACACCTTC; CDR3aa: CASSPNVAGAGGYTF